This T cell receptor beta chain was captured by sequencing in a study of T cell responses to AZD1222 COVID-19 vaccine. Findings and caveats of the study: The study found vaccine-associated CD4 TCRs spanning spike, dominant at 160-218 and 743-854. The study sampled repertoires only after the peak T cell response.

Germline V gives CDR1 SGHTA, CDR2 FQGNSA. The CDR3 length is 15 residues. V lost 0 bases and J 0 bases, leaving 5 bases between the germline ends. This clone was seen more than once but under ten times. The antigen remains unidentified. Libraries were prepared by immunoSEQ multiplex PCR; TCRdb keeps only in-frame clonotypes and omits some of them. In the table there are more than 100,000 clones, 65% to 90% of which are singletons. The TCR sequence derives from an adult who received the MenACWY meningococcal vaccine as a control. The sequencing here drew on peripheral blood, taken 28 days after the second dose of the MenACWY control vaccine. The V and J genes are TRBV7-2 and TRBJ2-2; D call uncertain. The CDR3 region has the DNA TGTGCCAGCAGCTTAGCTGGCTCGAACACCGGGGAGCTGTTTTTT. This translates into CASSLAGSNTGELFF.